This T cell receptor beta chain was recovered during a study of identical twins. MiXCR was run by TCRdb on the 5' RACE reads, yielding one entry per CDR3 protein. Of 1,800,000 or so distinct CDR3 sequences in the sample, roughly 35% were seen once. Material for sequencing was cord blood. The receptor comes from a newborn girl in good health.

This CDR3 reads CASSQEGSRGREGTQYF. In DNA, the CDR3 is TGCGCCAGCAGCCAAGAGGGTTCGCGGGGGCGGGAAGGTACGCAGTATTTT. This chain joins TRBV4-1 and TRBJ2-3; possible D gene TRBD2, 7 bases. Trimming left V 0 bases short and J 8 bases short, with 21 bases between. The CDR3 length is 17 residues. Looked up from germline, CDR1 is MGHRA and CDR2 is YSYEKL.